This T cell receptor beta chain was sequenced in a study of PD-1 blockade in classical Hodgkin lymphoma. The study, taken as a whole, reports: Differences between repertoires have undefined causes, possibly disease activity or prior therapy.

Germline V gives CDR1 SEHNR, CDR2 FQNEAQ (reference sequence). Trimming left V 5 bases short and J 0 bases short, with 8 bases between. This CDR3 contains 13 residues. Concerning this clone: Its antigen is currently unknown.

Clones were read by immunoSEQ multiplex PCR, and TCRdb kept only the in-frame ones, dropping some. The sample includes tens of thousands of clones, 75% to 95% of them seen just once. Specified time point: cycle 4 day 1 (C4D1), after 5 to 7 weeks of nivolumab. Brentuximab vedotin exposure varied, and every patient relapsed after autologous stem cell transplantation. This sample comprised peripheral blood mononuclear cells (PBMCs), obtained before the fourth cycle of nivolumab. This TCR was sampled from a human donor with classical Hodgkin lymphoma. V usage is TRBV7-9 and J usage is TRBJ2-7; unclear D gene. Here the CDR3 reads CASSPGVSYEQYF. For the CDR3, the DNA is TGTGCCAGCAGCCCGGGTGTCTCCTACGAGCAGTACTTC.